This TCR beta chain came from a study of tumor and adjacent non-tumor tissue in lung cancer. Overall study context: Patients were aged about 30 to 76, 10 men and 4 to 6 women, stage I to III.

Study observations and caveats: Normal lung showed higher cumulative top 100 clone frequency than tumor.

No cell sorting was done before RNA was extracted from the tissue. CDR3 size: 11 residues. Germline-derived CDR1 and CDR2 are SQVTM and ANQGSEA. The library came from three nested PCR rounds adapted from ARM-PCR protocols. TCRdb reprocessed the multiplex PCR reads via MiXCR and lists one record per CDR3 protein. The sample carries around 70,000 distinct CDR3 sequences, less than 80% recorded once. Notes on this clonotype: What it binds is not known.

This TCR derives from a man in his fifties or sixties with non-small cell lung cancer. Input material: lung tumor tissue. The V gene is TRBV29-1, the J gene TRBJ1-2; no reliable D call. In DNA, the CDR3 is TGCACTGTTGCCAGGAGCTATGGCTACACCTTC. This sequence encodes CTVARSYGYTF.